This is a list of T cell receptor beta chains from one sample in a study of Graves' ophthalmopathy and Graves' hyperthyroidism. A single record per CDR3 protein comes from TCRdb applying MiXCR to the multiplex PCR reads. The repertoire consists of 150,000 or so distinct CDR3 sequences, with 37% occurring once and the leading ten covering roughly 5.2%. The sequencing sample was made of peripheral blood. The receptors were sampled from a woman aged 40 to 50 with Graves' ophthalmopathy. Both conserved end residues are part of each CDR3. The order of the fields is clone size, J gene, V gene, D gene, CDR3 DNA, CDR3 protein. The D gene is left open where the match is weak. Not every row has a clone size; where given, it reads once, few, many or a size class.

.	TRBJ2-7	TRBV15	.	TGTGCCACCAGCAGAGATAGGGGAGCAGGGGTATCGACCTACGAGCAGTACTTC	CATSRDRGAGVSTYEQYF
once	TRBJ2-7	TRBV6-1	TRBD2	TGTGCCAGCAGTGCTGACGCGGGAGGCCCCTACGAGCAGTACTTC	CASSADAGGPYEQYF
.	TRBJ1-1	TRBV24-1	.	TGTGCCACCAGTGATTTCGGTGACTCTGAAGCTTTCTTT	CATSDFGDSEAFF
many	TRBJ2-2	TRBV11-2	.	TGTGCCAGCAGCTTAGAAGCTTCAACAGCGAACACCGGGGAGCTGTTTTTT	CASSLEASTANTGELFF
.	TRBJ2-7	TRBV6-5	TRBD1	TGTGCCAGCAGTCACTCGGGACAGGGAGAGCAGTACTTC	CASSHSGQGEQYF
many	TRBJ2-7	TRBV6-5	.	TGTGCCAGCAGTTACTTGGCGATGAGCTCCTACGAGCAGTACTTC	CASSYLAMSSYEQYF
.	TRBJ1-6	TRBV12-3/TRBV12-4	.	TGTGCCAGCAGTTTAGCTATGACGGCATTCTATAATTCACCCCTCCACTTT	CASSLAMTAFYNSPLHF
many	TRBJ2-5	TRBV20-1	TRBD2	TGCAGTGCTAGACGACTAGCGGGGGATCAAGAGACCCAGTACTTC	CSARRLAGDQETQYF
.	TRBJ2-7	TRBV19	.	TGTGCCAGTAGTATAAGTGACAGAGAAACCTACGAGCAGTACTTC	CASSISDRETYEQYF
many	TRBJ2-7	TRBV18	.	TGTGCCAGCTCACCATCGACAGGACCCGTTCGCGAGCAGTACTTC	CASSPSTGPVREQYF
many	TRBJ1-6	TRBV5-1	.	TGCGCCAGCAGGGGGACGGGGGATAATTCACCCCTCCACTTT	CASRGTGDNSPLHF
many	TRBJ2-7	TRBV27	TRBD1	TGTGCCAGCAGTTTAGCGACAGGGTCCCACGAGCAGTACTTC	CASSLATGSHEQYF
many	TRBJ2-6	TRBV6-5	TRBD1	TGTGCCAGCAGTTGGACAGGGGCTGGGGCCAACGTCCTGACTTTC	CASSWTGAGANVLTF
many	TRBJ1-2	TRBV18	TRBD1	TGTGCCAGCTCACCGGACAGGTTGAACTGTGGCTACACCTTC	CASSPDRLNCGYTF
many	TRBJ2-4	TRBV12-5	.	TGTGCTAGTGGTAATATGGGAATAGCCAAAAACATTCAGTACTTC	CASGNMGIAKNIQYF
many	TRBJ1-1	TRBV27	TRBD1	TGTGCCAGCAAAAGGGGACAGGTGAACTCTGAAGCTTTCTTT	CASKRGQVNSEAFF
many	TRBJ1-1	TRBV19	.	TGTGCCAGTAGTATGAGGCCGCGGTTGAACACTGAAGCTTTCTTT	CASSMRPRLNTEAFF
many	TRBJ2-5	TRBV7-8	TRBD2	TGTGCCAGCAGCTTATCCAGCGGGGGGGCCGGAGAGACCCAGTACTTC	CASSLSSGGAGETQYF
many	TRBJ2-2	TRBV28	.	TGTGCCAGCAGTTTAGAGCCAGTGGTGACCGGGGAGCTGTTTTTT	CASSLEPVVTGELFF
.	TRBJ2-7	TRBV11-2	.	TGCGCCAGCAGCTTGTCCGGGCCAACGCACGAGCAGTACTTC	CASSLSGPTHEQYF